These 11 T cell receptor beta chains were all obtained from the same sample, sequenced in a study of T cell responses to AZD1222 COVID-19 vaccine. TCRdb keeps only in-frame clones here, not all; method: immunoSEQ multiplex PCR. The sample lists tens of thousands of clones, roughly 90% occurring once. Sequences were derived from peripheral blood, sampled 28 days after the second AZD1222 dose. These receptors all stem from an adult who received the AZD1222 COVID-19 vaccine.

This clone was seen a few times. The chain links TRBV28 to TRBJ1-2, with D tentatively TRBD1 (5 bases). The CDR3 is made up of 16 amino acids. Germline V gene sequence: CDR1 MDHEN, CDR2 SYDVKM. With 5 bases removed from V and 8 bases from J, the gap between germline ends came to 24 bases. The CDR3 is CASSAQRADKAGGYTF. CDR3 in DNA: TGTGCCAGCAGTGCTCAGCGAGCGGACAAGGCGGGGGGCTACACCTTC.

This rearrangement joins TRBV4-1 to TRBJ2-2; 11 bases align to TRBD2. This CDR3 comprises 18 residues. V shed 1 base and J 1 base; nucleotides not matched to a gene: 5. In germline, CDR1 is MGHRA, CDR2 YSYEKL. The DNA for the CDR3 is TGCGCCAGCAGCCAAGGTGACGGGACTAGCGGGAACACCGGGGAGCTGTTTTTT. Translated, it gives CASSQGDGTSGNTGELFF.

The CDR3 loop is CASNFFSGGVQPQHF. CDR3 nucleotide sequence: TGTGCCAGCAATTTTTTCTCAGGGGGCGTGCAGCCCCAGCATTTT. This chain links TRBV28 with TRBJ1-5; 8 bases are shared with TRBD1. Looked up from germline, CDR1 is MDHEN and CDR2 is SYDVKM. V shed 7 bases and J 7 bases; nucleotides not matched to a gene: 12. This CDR3 has 15 residues.

The chain uses TRBV28 and TRBJ1-5; tentative D call: TRBD1 (5 bases). Between the trimmed V and J ends, which lost 9 bases and 2 bases, there was a span of 11 bases. The germline V gene has CDR1 MDHEN and CDR2 SYDVKM. The CDR3 runs 13 residues. This CDR3 is CASEGSRNQPQHF. CDR3 coding DNA: TGTGCCAGTGAGGGGAGTCGCAATCAGCCCCAGCATTTT.

V is TRBV4-2 and J is TRBJ2-7; TRBD2 aligns across 13 bases. Germline loops: CDR1 LGHNA, CDR2 YNFKEQ. V lost 3 bases and J lost 7; bases outside the gene matches: 18. The CDR3 is 19 amino acids. The CDR3 DNA sequence: TGTGCCAGCAGCCATCTTCGCCAAGGACTAGCGGGGGAAAGTCGAGAGCAGTACTTC. Translating it yields CASSHLRQGLAGESREQYF.

The chain is built from TRBV29-1 and TRBJ1-1; TRBD1 agrees at 8 bases. This CDR3 contains 12 residues. Trimming took 7 bases from V and 0 from J; bases not matched to a gene: 1. Per germline, CDR1 SQVTM and CDR2 ANQGSEA. The CDR3 protein is CSGQGMNTEAFF. CDR3 bases: TGCAGCGGACAGGGGATGAACACTGAAGCTTTCTTT. The variable domain in full, with the rest retrieved from reference TRBV29-1 and TRBJ1-1, is SAVISQKPSRDICQRGTSLTIQCQVDSQVTMMFWYRQQPGQSLTLIATANQGSEATYESGFVIDKFPISRPNLTFSTLTVSNMSPEDSSIYLCSGQGMNTEAFFGQGTRLTVV.

The J gene is TRBJ2-1, the V gene TRBV10-2, with 7 bases aligning to TRBD2. The V and J ends lost 3 bases and 8 bases, in that order; junction bases with no gene match: 10. From germline, CDR1 is WSHSY and CDR2 SAAADI. This CDR3 is 15 amino acids long. The CDR3 DNA reads TGCGCCAGCAGTGATCCCAGCGGGATAGGGGATGAGCAGTTCTTC. Its translation: CASSDPSGIGDEQFF.

The CDR3 spells CASSRLRGGSRDEQYF. CDR3 nucleotide sequence: TGTGCCAGCAGTCGCCTTCGGGGCGGGAGTCGGGACGAGCAGTACTTC. This rearrangement joins TRBV6-2 or TRBV6-3 to TRBJ2-7, with TRBD2 matching 7 bases. This CDR3 is built from 16 residues. The V segment lost 5 bases and the J segment 5 bases; nucleotides outside the gene matches: 15. Per germline, CDR1 MNHEY and CDR2 SVGEGT.

The rearrangement joins TRBV7-9 to TRBJ2-4; TRBD2 matches 9 bases. Per germline, CDR1 SEHNR and CDR2 FQNEAQ (reference sequence). The CDR3 is 18 residues long. Unmatched junction bases numbered 11, after V lost 3 bases and J lost 2 bases. DNA of the CDR3: TGTGCCAGCAGCTTGATTTTTAGCGGGAGAGCGCCCAAAAACATTCAGTACTTC. Its protein is CASSLIFSGRAPKNIQYF.

The V and J genes are TRBV7-8 and TRBJ2-7, with 10 nucleotides matching TRBD1. This CDR3 comprises 15 residues. Germline CDR1 reads SGHVS; CDR2 reads FQNEAQ. Trimming cost V 4 bases and J 2 bases; bases outside gene matches: 5. CDR3 DNA sequence: TGTGCCAGCAGCTGGGGAGGGACAGGGGCCTACGAGCAGTACTTC. Protein product: CASSWGGTGAYEQYF.

V usage is TRBV4-1 and J usage is TRBJ2-1; TRBD2 agrees at 10 bases. This CDR3 spans 16 amino acids. With 4 bases clipped from V and 8 bases from J, the junction kept 11 bases outside the gene matches. The germline V gene encodes CDR1 MGHRA and CDR2 YSYEKL. DNA for the CDR3: TGCGCCAGCAGCCTACTACTAGCGGGGACTAAGGATGAGCAGTTCTTC. Its translation is CASSLLLAGTKDEQFF.